These 5 T cell receptor beta chains were all obtained from the same sample, sequenced in a study of cytotoxic CD8 clonotypes in ibrutinib-treated CLL. The assay was immunoSEQ multiplex PCR, and TCRdb's table has in-frame clones only and misses some. The table lists just over 35,000 clones, 70% to 80% of them singletons. The input for sequencing was PBMCs, taken at disease progression, from a patient treated with ibrutinib. The receptors stem from a human donor with chronic lymphocytic leukemia.

This clone appeared a single time. The chain carries TRBV6-5 and TRBJ1-2, with D possibly matching TRBD1 (6 bases). The CDR3 is made up of 11 amino acids. V was pared by 5 bases and J by 7 bases, with 8 bases between. Germline V gives CDR1 MNHEY, CDR2 SVGAGI. The CDR3 loop reads CASSEGGGYTF. CDR3 coding DNA: TGTGCCAGCAGTGAGGGGGGTGGCTACACCTTC.

This rearrangement joins TRBV5-1 to TRBJ2-7; 7 nucleotides line up with TRBD2. CDR1 and CDR2 (germline): SGHRS, YFSETQ. The CDR3 covers 14 residues. J was trimmed by 8 bases and V by 0 bases; bases with no gene match: 8. CDR3 protein: CASSLGRGEGKQYF. The CDR3 nucleotides are TGCGCCAGCAGCTTGGGGCGAGGGGAGGGCAAGCAGTACTTC.

The chain links TRBV15 to TRBJ2-3; D uncertain. V lost 1 base to trimming and J lost 6 bases, with 11 bases between them. Germline CDR1 LNHNV, CDR2 YYDKDF (reference sequence). This CDR3 comprises 14 residues. The CDR3 DNA follows: TGTGCCACCAGCAGAGTGTCAACTGCGGATACGCAGTATTTT. Translation gives CATSRVSTADTQYF.

The rearrangement joins TRBV6-5 to TRBJ1-1; TRBD1 aligns across 7 bases. Looked up from germline, CDR1 is MNHEY and CDR2 is SVGAGI. CDR3 length: 14 amino acids. The ends lost 4 bases at V and 0 bases at J; junction bases unmatched: 2. CDR3 DNA sequence: TGTGCCAGCAGTTGGGACAGAGTGAACACTGAAGCTTTCTTT. As protein: CASSWDRVNTEAFF.

This clone showed up just once. This chain links TRBV5-1 with TRBJ2-5; D could derive from TRBD1 or TRBD2 (6 bases each). Trimming left V 0 bases short and J 2 bases short, with 14 bases between. The germline gives CDR1 SGHRS, CDR2 YFSETQ. CDR3 length equals 16 residues. The CDR3 DNA reads as TGCGCCAGCAGCTTGGCGGGGGCGCCCCGACAAGAGACCCAGTACTTC. Its translation is CASSLAGAPRQETQYF.